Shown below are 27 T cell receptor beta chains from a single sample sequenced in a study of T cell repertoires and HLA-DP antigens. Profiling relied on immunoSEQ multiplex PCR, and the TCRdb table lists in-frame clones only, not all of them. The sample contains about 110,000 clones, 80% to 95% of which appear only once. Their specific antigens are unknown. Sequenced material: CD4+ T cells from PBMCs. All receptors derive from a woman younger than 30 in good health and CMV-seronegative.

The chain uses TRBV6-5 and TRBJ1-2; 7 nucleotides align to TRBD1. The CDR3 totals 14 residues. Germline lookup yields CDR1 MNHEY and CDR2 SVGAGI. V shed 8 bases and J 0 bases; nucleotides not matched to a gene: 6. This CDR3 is CASGGTETNYGYTF. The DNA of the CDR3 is TGTGCCAGCGGGGGGACAGAAACTAACTATGGCTACACCTTC.

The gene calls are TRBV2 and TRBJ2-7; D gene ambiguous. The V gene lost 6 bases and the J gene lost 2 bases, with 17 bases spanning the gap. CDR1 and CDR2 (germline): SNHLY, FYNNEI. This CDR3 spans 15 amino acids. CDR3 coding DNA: TGTGCCAGCAGACCAAAGGTCAAATTTCCCTACGAGCAGTACTTC. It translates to CASRPKVKFPYEQYF.

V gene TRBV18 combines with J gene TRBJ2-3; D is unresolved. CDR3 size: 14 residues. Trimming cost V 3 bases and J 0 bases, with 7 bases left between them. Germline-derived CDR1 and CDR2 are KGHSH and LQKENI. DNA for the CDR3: TGTGCCAGCTCACCCCCCGGGAGCACAGATACGCAGTATTTT. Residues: CASSPPGSTDTQYF. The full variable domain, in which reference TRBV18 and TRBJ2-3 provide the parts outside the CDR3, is NAGVMQNPRHLVRRRGQEARLRCSPMKGHSHVYWYRQLPEEGLKFMVYLQKENIIDESGMPKERFSAEFPKEGPSILRIQQVVRGDSAAYFCASSPPGSTDTQYFGPGTRLTVL.

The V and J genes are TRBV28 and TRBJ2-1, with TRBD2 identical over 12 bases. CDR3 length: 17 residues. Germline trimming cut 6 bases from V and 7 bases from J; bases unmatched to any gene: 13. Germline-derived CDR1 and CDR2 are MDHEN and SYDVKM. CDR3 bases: TGTGCCAGCAGCCCAATCCTGACTAGCGGGAGTGGGAATGAGCAGTTCTTC. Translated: CASSPILTSGSGNEQFF. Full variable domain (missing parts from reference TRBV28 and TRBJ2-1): DVKVTQSSRYLVKRTGEKVFLECVQDMDHENMFWYRQDPGLGLRLIYFSYDVKMKEKGDIPEGYSVSREKKERFSLILESASTNQTSMYLCASSPILTSGSGNEQFFGPGTRLTVL.

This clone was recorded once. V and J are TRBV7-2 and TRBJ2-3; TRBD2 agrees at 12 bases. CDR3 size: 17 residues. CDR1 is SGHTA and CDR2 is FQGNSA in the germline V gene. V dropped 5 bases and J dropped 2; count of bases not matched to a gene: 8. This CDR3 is CASSRPTSGGFTDTQYF. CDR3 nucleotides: TGTGCCAGCAGCCGACCCACTAGCGGGGGGTTCACAGATACGCAGTATTTT.

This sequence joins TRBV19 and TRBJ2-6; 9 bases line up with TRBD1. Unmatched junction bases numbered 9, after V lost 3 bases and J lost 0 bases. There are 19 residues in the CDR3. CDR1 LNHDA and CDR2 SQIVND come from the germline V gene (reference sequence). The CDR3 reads CASSILYRGRGSGANVLTF. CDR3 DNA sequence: TGTGCCAGTAGTATTCTATACAGGGGGCGCGGCTCTGGGGCCAACGTCCTGACTTTC.

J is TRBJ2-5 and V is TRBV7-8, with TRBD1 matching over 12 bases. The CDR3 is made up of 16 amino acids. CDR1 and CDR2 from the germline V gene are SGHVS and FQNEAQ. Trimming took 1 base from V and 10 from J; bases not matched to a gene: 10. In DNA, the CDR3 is TGTGCCAGCAGCTTAGTGGGACAGGGGGCGCGATTTGGCCAGTACTTC. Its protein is CASSLVGQGARFGQYF. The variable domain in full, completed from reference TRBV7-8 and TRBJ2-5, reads GAGVSQSPRYKVAKRGQDVALRCDPISGHVSLFWYQQALGQGPEFLTYFQNEAQLDKSGLPSDRFFAERPEGSVSTLKIQRTQQEDSAVYLCASSLVGQGARFGQYFGPGTRLLVL.

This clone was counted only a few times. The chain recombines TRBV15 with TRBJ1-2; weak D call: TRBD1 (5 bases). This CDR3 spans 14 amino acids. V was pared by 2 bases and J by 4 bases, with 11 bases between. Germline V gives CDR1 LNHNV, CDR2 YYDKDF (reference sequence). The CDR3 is CATSRTRDLYGYTF. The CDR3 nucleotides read TGTGCCACCAGCAGAACGCGGGACCTCTATGGCTACACCTTC.

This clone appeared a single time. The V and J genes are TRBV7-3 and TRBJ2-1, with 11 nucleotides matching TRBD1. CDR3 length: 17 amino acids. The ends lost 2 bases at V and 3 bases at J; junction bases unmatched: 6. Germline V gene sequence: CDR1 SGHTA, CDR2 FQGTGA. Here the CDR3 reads CASSLRGTGGFYNEQFF. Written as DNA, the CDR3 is TGTGCCAGCAGCTTACGTGGGACAGGGGGTTTCTACAATGAGCAGTTCTTC.

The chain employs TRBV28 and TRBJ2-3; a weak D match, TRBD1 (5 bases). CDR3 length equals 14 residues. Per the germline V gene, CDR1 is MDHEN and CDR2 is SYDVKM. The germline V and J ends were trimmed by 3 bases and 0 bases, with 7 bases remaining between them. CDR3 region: CASSLWGSTDTQYF. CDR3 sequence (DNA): TGTGCCAGCAGTTTGTGGGGCAGCACAGATACGCAGTATTTT.

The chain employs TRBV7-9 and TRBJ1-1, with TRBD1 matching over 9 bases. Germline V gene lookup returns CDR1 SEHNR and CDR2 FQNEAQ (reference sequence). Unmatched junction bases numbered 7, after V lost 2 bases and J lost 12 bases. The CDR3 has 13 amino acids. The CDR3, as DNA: TGTGCCAGCAGCTTAACGGGACAGGGCGTGACTTTCTTT. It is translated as CASSLTGQGVTFF. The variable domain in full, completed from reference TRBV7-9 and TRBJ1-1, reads DTGVSQNPRHKITKRGQNVTFRCDPISEHNRLYWYRQTLGQGPEFLTYFQNEAQLEKSRLLSDRFSAERPKGSFSTLEIQRTEQGDSAMYLCASSLTGQGVTFFGQGTRLTVV.

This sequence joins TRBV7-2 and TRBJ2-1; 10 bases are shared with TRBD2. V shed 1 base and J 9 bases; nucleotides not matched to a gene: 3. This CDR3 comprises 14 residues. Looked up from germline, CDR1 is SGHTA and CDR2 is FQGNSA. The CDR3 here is CASSLGTSGSEQFF. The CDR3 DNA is TGTGCCAGCAGCTTAGGGACTAGCGGAAGTGAGCAGTTCTTC.

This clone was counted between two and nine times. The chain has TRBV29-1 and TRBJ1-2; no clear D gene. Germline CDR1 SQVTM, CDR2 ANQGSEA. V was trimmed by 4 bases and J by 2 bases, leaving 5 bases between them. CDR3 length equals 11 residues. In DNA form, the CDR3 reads TGCAGCGTTGGAGAGAACTATGGCTACACCTTC. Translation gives CSVGENYGYTF.

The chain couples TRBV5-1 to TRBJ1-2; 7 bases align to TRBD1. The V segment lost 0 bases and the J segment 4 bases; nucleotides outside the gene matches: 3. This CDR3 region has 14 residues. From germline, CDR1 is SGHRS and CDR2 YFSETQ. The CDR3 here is CASSLGGQSYGYTF. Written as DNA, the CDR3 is TGCGCCAGCAGCTTGGGGGGACAGTCCTATGGCTACACCTTC.

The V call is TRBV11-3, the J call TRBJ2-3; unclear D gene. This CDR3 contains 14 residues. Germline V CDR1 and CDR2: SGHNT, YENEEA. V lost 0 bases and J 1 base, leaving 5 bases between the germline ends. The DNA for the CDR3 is TGTGCCAGCAGCTTAGAAGGTGGCACAGATACGCAGTATTTT. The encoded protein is CASSLEGGTDTQYF.

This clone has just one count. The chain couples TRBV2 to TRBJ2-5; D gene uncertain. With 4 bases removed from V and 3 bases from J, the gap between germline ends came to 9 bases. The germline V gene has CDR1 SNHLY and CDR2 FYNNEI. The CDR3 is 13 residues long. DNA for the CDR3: TGTGCCAGCAGTGGGGCAGGCGAAGAGACCCAGTACTTC. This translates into CASSGAGEETQYF.

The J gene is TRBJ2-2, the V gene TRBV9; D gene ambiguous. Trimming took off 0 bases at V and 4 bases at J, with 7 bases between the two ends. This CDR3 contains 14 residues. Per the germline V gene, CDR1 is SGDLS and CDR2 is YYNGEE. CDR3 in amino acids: CASSVVASTGELFF. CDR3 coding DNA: TGTGCCAGCAGCGTAGTGGCGAGCACCGGGGAGCTGTTTTTT.

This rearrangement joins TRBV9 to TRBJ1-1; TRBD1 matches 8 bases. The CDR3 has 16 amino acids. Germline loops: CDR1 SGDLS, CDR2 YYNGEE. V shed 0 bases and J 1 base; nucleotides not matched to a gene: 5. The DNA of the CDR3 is TGTGCCAGCAGCGTAGGGGGAGGACAGGGGAACACTGAAGCTTTCTTT. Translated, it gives CASSVGGGQGNTEAFF.

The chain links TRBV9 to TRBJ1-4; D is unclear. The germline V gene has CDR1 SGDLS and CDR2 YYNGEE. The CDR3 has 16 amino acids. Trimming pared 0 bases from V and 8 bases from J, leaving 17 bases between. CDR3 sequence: CASSVGHTGRGEKLFF. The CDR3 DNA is TGTGCCAGCAGCGTAGGGCACACGGGCCGGGGAGAAAAACTGTTTTTT.

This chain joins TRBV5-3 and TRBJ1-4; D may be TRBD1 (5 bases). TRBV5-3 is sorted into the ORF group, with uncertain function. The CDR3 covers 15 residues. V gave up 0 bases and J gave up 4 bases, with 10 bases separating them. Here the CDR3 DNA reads TGTGCCAGAAGCTTGGCAGGGCTCCATAATGAAAAACTGTTTTTT. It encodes CARSLAGLHNEKLFF.

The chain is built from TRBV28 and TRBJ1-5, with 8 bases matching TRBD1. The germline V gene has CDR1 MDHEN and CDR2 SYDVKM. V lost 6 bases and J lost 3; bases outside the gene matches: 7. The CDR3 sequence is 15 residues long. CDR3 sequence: CASSTGGQVNQPQHF. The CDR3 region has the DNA TGTGCCAGCAGCACCGGGGGACAGGTCAATCAGCCCCAGCATTTT.

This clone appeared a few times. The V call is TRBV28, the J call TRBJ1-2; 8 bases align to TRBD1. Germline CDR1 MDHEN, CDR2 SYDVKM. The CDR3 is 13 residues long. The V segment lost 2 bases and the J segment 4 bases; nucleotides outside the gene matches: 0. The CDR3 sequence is CASSLGQGYGYTF. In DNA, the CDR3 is TGTGCCAGCAGTTTAGGACAGGGCTATGGCTACACCTTC.

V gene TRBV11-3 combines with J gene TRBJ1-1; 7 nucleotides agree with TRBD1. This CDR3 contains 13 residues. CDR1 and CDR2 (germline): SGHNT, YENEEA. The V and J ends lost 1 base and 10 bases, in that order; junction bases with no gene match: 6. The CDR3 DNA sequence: TGTGCCAGCAGCTTAGGCCGACAGGGCCGAGCTTTCTTT. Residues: CASSLGRQGRAFF. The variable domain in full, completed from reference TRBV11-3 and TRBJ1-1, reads EAGVVQSPRYKIIEKKQPVAFWCNPISGHNTLYWYLQNLGQGPELLIRYENEEAVDDSQLPKDRFSAERLKGVDSTLKIQPAELGDSAVYLCASSLGRQGRAFFGQGTRLTVV.

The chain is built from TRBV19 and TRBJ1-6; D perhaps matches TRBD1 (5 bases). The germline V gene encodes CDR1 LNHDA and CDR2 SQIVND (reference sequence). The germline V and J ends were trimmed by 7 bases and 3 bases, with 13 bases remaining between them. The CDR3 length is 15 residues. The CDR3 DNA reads TGTGCCAGTACACCGAGGGACTACTATAATTCACCCCTCCACTTT. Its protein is CASTPRDYYNSPLHF.

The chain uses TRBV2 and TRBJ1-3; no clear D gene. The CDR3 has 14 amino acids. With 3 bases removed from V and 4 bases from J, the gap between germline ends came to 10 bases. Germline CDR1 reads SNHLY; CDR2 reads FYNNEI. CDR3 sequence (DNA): TGTGCCAGCAGTGACAGTAGAGTAGGAAACACCATATATTTT. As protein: CASSDSRVGNTIYF.

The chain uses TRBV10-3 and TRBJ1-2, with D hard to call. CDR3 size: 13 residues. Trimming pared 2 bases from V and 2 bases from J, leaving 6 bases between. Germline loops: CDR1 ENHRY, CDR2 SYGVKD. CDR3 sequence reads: CAISEDTNYGYTF. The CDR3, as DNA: TGTGCCATCAGTGAGGACACGAACTATGGCTACACCTTC.

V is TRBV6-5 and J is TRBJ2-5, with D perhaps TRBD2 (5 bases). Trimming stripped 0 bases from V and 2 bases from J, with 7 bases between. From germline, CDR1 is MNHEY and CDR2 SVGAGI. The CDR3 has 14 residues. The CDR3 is CASSYSTGQETQYF. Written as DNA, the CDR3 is TGTGCCAGCAGTTACTCGACGGGGCAAGAGACCCAGTACTTC.